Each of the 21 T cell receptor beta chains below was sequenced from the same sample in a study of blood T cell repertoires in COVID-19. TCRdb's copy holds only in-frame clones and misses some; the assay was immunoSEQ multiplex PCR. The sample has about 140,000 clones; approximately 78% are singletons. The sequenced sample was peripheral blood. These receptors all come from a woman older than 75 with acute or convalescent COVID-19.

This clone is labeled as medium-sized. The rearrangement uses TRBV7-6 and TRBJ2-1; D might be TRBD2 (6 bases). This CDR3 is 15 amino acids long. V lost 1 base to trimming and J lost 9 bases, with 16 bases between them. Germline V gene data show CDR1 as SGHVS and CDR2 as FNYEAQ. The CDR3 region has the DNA TGTGCCAGCAGCTTAGTTGGCCCCCACGGGGGTGAGCAGTTCTTC. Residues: CASSLVGPHGGEQFF.

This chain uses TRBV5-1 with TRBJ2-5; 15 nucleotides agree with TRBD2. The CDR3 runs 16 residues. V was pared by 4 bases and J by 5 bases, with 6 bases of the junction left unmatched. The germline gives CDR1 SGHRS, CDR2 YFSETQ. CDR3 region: CASSLGLAGGRETQYF. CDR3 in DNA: TGCGCCAGCAGCCTGGGACTAGCGGGAGGTCGGGAGACCCAGTACTTC.

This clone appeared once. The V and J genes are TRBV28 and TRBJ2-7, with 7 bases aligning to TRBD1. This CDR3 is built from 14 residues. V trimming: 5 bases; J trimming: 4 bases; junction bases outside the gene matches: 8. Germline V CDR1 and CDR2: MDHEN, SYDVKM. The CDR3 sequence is CASSLRDSLYEQYF. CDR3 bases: TGTGCCAGCAGTCTCCGGGACAGTCTATACGAGCAGTACTTC.

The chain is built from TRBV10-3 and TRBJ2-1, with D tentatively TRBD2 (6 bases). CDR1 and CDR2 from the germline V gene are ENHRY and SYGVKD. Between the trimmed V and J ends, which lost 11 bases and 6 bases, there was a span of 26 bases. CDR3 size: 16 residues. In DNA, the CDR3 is TGTGCCGTCAAGGGGCCCGGGGTCGGGAGTGGCAATGAGCAGTTCTTC. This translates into CAVKGPGVGSGNEQFF.

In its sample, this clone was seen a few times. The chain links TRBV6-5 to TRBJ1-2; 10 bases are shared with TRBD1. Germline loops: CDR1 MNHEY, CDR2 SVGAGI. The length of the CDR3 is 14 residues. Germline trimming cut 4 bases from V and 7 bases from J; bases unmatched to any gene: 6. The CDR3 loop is CASSFRDRGSGYTF. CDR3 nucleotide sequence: TGTGCCAGCAGTTTCCGGGACAGGGGTTCTGGCTACACCTTC.

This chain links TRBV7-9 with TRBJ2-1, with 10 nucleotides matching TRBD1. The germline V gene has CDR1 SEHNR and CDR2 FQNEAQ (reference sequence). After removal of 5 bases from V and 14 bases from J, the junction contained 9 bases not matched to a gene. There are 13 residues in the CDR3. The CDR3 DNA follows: TGTGCCAGCAGCCTTCAAAGGGACAGGGGAAAGTTCTTC. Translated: CASSLQRDRGKFF.

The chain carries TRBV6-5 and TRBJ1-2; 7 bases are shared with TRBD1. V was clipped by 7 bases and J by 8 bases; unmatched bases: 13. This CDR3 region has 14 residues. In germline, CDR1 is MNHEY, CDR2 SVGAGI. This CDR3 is CASKYKTGFWGYTF. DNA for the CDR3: TGTGCCAGCAAATACAAGACAGGGTTCTGGGGCTACACCTTC.

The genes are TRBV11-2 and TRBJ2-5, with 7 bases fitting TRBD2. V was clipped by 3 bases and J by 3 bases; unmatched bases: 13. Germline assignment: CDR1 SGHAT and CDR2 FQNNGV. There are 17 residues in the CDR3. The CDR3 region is CASSFSPTGGSKETQYF. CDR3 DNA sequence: TGTGCCAGCAGCTTCTCCCCCACGGGCGGGAGTAAAGAGACCCAGTACTTC.

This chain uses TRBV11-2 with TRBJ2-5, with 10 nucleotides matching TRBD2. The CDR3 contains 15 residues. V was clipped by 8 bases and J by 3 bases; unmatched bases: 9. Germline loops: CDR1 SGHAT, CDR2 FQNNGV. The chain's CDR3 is CASRHYSGRKETQYF. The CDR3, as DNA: TGTGCCAGCCGCCACTATAGCGGGAGGAAAGAGACCCAGTACTTC.

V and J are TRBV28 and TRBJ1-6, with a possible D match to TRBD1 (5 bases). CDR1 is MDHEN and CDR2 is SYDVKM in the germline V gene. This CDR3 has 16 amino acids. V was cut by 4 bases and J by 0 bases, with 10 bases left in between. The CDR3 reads CASSSGIPSYNSPLHF. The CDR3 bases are TGTGCCAGCAGTTCAGGGATCCCCTCCTATAATTCACCCCTCCACTTT.

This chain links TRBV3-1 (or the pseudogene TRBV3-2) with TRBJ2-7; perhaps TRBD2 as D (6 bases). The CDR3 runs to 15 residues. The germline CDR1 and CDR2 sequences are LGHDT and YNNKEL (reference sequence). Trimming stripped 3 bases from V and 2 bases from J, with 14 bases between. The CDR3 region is CASSQRDGGAYEQYF. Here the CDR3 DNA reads TGTGCCAGCAGCCAGCGGGACGGCGGGGCCTACGAGCAGTACTTC.

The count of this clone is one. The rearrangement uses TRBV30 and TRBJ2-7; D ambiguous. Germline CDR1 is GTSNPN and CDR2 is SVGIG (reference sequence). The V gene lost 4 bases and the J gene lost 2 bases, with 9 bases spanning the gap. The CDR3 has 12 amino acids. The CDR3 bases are TGTGCCTGGACCCCTACTCCCTACGAGCAGTACTTC. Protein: CAWTPTPYEQYF.

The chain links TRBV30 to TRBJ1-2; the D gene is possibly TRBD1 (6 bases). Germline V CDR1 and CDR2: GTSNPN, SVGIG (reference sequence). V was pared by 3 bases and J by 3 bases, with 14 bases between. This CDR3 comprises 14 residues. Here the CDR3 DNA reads TGTGCCTGGAGAGTGGGCAGGGGATACTATGGCTACACCTTC. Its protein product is CAWRVGRGYYGYTF.

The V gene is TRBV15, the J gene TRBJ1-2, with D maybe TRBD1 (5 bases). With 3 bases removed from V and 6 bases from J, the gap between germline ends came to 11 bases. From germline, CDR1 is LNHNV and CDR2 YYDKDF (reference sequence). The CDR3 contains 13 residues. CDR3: CATSSPSRDGYTF. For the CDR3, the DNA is TGTGCCACCAGCAGCCCGTCCAGGGATGGCTACACCTTC. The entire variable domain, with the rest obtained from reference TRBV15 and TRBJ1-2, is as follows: DAMVIQNPRYQVTQFGKPVTLSCSQTLNHNVMYWYQQKSSQAPKLLFHYYDKDFNNEADTPDNFQSRRPNTSFCFLDIRSPGLGDTAMYLCATSSPSRDGYTFGSGTRLTVV.

The chain's CDR3 is CASTATELQGYGYTF. CDR3 nucleotides: TGTGCCAGTACCGCAACAGAGCTCCAGGGCTATGGCTACACCTTC. The chain employs TRBV19 and TRBJ1-2; possible D gene TRBD1, 5 bases. Germline-derived CDR1 and CDR2 are LNHDA and SQIVND (reference sequence). CDR3 length: 15 amino acids. Between the trimmed V and J ends, which lost 7 bases and 4 bases, there was a span of 19 bases.

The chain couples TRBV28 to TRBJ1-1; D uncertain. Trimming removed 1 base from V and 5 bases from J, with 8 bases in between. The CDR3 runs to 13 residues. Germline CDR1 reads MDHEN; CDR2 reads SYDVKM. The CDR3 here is CASSLYFRTEAFF. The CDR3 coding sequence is TGTGCCAGCAGTTTATATTTCAGGACTGAAGCTTTCTTT.

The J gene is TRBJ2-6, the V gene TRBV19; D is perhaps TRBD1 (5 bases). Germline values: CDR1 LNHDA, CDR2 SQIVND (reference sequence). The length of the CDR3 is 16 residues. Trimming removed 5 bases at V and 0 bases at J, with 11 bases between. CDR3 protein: CASSQQAHSGANVLTF. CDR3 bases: TGTGCCAGTAGTCAACAGGCTCACTCTGGGGCCAACGTCCTGACTTTC.

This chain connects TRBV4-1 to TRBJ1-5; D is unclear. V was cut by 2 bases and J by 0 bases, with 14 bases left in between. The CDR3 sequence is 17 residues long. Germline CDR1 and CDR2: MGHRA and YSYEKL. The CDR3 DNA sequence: TGCGCCAGCAGCCAAAGGCCCTTTCGGAGTAGCAATCAGCCCCAGCATTTT. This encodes CASSQRPFRSSNQPQHF.

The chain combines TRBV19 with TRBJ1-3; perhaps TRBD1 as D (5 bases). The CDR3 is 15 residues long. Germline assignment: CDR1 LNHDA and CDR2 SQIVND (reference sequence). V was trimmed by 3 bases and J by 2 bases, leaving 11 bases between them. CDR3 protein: CASSIGRDAGNTIYF. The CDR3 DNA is TGTGCCAGTAGTATTGGGAGGGACGCTGGAAACACCATATATTTT.

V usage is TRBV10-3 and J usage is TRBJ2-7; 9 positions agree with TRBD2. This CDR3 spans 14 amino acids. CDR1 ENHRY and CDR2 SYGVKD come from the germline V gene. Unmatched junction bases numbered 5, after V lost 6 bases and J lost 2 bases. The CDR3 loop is CAISPSGETYEQYF. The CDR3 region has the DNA TGTGCCATCAGCCCTAGCGGGGAGACCTACGAGCAGTACTTC.

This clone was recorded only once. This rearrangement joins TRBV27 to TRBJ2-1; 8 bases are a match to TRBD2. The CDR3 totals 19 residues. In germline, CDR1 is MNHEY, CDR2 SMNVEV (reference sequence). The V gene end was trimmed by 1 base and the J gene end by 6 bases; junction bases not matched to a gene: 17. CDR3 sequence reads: CASSLFGPYLEREFNEQFF. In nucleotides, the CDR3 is TGTGCCAGCAGTTTATTCGGCCCGTACCTGGAGCGGGAGTTCAATGAGCAGTTCTTC.